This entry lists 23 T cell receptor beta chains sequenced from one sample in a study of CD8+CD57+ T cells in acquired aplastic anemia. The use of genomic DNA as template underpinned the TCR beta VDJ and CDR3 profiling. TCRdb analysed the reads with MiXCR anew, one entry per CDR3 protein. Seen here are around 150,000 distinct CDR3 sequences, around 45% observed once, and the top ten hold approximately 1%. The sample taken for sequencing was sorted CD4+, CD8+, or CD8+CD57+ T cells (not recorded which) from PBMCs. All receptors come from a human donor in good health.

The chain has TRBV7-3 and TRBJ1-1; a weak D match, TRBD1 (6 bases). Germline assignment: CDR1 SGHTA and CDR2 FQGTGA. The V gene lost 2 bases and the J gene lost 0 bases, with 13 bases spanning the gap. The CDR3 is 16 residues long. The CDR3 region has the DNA TGTGCCAGCAGCTTAGTCGCTGGACAGTTGAACACTGAAGCTTTCTTT. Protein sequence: CASSLVAGQLNTEAFF.

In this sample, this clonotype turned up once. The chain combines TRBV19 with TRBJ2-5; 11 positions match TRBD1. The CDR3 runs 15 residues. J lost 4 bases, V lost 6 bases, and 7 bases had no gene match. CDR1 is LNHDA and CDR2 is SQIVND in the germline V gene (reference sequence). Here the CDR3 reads CASSQRTGGRETQYF. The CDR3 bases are TGTGCCAGTAGCCAGAGGACAGGGGGCAGAGAGACCCAGTACTTC. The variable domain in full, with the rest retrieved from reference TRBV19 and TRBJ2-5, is DGGITQSPKYLFRKEGQNVTLSCEQNLNHDAMYWYRQDPGQGLRLIYYSQIVNDFQKGDIAEGYSVSREKKESFPLTVTSAQKNPTAFYLCASSQRTGGRETQYFGPGTRLLVL.

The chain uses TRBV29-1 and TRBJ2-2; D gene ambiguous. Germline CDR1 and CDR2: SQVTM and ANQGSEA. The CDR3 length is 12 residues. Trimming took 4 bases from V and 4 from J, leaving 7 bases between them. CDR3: CSVVWGTGELFF. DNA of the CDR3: TGCAGCGTTGTCTGGGGCACCGGGGAGCTGTTTTTT.

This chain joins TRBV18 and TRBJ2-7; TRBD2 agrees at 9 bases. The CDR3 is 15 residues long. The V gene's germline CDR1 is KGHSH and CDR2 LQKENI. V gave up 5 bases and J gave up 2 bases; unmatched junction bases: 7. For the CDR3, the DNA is TGTGCCAGCTCAACGTGCGGGAGGGCTACCTACGAGCAGTACTTC. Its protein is CASSTCGRATYEQYF. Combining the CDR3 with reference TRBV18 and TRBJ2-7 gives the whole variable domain NAGVMQNPRHLVRRRGQEARLRCSPMKGHSHVYWYRQLPEEGLKFMVYLQKENIIDESGMPKERFSAEFPKEGPSILRIQQVVRGDSAAYFCASSTCGRATYEQYFGPGTRLTVT.

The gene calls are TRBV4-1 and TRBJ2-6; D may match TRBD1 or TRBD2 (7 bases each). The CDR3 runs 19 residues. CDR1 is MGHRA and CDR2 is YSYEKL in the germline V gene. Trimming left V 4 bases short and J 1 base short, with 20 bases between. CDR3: CASSLGGGQFRSGANVLTF. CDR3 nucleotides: TGCGCCAGCAGCCTGGGGGGGGGACAGTTCCGATCTGGGGCCAACGTCCTGACTTTC.

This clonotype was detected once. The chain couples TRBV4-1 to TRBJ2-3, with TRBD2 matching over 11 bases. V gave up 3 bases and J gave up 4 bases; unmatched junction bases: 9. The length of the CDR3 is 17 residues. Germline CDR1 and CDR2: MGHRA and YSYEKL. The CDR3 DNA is TGCGCCAGCAGCCATGAAAGACTAGCGGGGATCGCAGATACGCAGTATTTT. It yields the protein CASSHERLAGIADTQYF.

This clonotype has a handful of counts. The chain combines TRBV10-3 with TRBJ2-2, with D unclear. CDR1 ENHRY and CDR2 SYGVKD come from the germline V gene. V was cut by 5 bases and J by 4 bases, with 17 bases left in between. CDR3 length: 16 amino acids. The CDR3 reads CAISSPDHGGTGELFF. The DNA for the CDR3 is TGTGCCATCAGTTCTCCGGACCATGGCGGCACCGGGGAGCTGTTTTTT.

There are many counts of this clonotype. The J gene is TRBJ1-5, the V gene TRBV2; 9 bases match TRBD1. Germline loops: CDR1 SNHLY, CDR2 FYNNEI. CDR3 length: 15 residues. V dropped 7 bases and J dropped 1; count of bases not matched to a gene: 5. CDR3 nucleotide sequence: TGTGCCAGCAAGGGACAGGGACGGAGCAATCAGCCCCAGCATTTT. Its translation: CASKGQGRSNQPQHF.

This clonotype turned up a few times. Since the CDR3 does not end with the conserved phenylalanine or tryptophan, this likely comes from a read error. The CDR3 spells CASSQRAGGPDTQYL. The CDR3 DNA is TGTGCCAGCAGCCAGCGAGCGGGAGGGCCAGATACGCAGTATCTT. The gene calls are TRBV11-1 and TRBJ2-3; 10 positions agree with TRBD2. After removal of 5 bases from V and 4 bases from J, the junction contained 6 bases not matched to a gene. Germline-derived CDR1 and CDR2 are SGHAT and FQDESV (reference sequence). CDR3 length: 15 amino acids.

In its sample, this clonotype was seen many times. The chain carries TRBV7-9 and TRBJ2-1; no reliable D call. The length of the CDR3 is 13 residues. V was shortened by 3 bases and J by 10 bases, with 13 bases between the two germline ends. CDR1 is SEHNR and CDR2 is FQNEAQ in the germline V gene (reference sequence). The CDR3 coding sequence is TGTGCCAGCAGCTTCACGGTAGTCGGGGAGCAGTTCTTC. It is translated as CASSFTVVGEQFF.

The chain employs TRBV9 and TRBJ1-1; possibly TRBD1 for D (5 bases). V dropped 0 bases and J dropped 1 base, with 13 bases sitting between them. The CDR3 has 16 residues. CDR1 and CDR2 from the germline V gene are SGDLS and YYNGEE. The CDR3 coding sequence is TGTGCCAGCAGCGTAGGACAAGGGGCGGGGAACACTGAAGCTTTCTTT. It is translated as CASSVGQGAGNTEAFF. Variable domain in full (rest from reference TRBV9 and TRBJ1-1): DSGVTQTPKHLITATGQRVTLRCSPRSGDLSVYWYQQSLDQGLQFLIQYYNGEERAKGNILERFSAQQFPDLHSELNLSSLELGDSALYFCASSVGQGAGNTEAFFGQGTRLTVV.

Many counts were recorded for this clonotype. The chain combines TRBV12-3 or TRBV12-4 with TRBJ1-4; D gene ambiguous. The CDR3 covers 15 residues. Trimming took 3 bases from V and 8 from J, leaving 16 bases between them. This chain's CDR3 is CASSFSTPKSEKLFF. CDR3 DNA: TGTGCCAGCAGTTTCAGCACTCCCAAATCGGAAAAACTGTTTTTT.

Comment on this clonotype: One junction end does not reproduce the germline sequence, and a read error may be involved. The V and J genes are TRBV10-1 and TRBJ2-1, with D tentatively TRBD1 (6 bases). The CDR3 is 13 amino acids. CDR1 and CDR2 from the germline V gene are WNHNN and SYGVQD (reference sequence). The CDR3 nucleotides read TGCGCCAGCAGTGAGTCGAGGAACGGACAGCATTTCTTC. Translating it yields CASSESRNGQHFF.

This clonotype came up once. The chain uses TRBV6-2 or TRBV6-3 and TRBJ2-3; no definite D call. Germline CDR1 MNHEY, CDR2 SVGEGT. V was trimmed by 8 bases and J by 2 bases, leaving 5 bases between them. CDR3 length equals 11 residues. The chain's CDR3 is CASGNTDTQYF. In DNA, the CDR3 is TGTGCCAGCGGTAACACAGATACGCAGTATTTT.

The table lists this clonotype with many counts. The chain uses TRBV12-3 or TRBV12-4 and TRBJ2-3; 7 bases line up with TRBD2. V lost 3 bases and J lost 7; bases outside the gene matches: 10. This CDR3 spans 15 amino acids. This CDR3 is CASSLLGRDQYTQYF. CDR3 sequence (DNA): TGTGCCAGCAGTTTGCTAGGGAGGGACCAGTATACGCAGTATTTT.

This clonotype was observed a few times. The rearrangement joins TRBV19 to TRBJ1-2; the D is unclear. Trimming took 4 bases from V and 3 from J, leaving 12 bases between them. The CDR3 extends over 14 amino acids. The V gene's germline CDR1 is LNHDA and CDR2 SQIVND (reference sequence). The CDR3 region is CASSTNGPYYGYTF. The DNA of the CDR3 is TGTGCCAGTAGTACAAATGGTCCGTACTATGGCTACACCTTC. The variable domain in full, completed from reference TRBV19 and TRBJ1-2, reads DGGITQSPKYLFRKEGQNVTLSCEQNLNHDAMYWYRQDPGQGLRLIYYSQIVNDFQKGDIAEGYSVSREKKESFPLTVTSAQKNPTAFYLCASSTNGPYYGYTFGSGTRLTVV.

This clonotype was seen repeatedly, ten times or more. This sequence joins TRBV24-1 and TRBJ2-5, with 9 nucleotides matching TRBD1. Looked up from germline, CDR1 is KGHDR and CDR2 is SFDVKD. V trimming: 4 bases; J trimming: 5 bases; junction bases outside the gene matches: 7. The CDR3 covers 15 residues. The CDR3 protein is CATSDPDRGGETQYF. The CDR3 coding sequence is TGTGCCACCAGTGACCCGGACAGGGGAGGGGAGACCCAGTACTTC.

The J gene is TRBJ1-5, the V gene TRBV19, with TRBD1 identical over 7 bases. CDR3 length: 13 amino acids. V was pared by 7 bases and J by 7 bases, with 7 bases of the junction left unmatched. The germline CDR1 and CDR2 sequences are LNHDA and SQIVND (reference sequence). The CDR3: CASNLDRSQPQHF. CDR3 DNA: TGTGCCAGTAACCTGGACAGGAGCCAGCCCCAGCATTTT.

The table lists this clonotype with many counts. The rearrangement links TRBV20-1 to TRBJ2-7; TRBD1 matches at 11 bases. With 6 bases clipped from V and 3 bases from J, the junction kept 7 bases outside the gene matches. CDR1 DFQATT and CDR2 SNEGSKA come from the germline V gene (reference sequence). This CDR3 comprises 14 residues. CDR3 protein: CSASTGTGGYEQYF. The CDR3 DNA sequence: TGCAGTGCCTCAACCGGGACAGGGGGCTACGAGCAGTACTTC.

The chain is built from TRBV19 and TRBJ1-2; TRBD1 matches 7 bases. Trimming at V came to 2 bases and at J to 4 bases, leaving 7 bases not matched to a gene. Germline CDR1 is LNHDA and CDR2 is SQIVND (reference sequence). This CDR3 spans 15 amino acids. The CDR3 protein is CASSINHRGGYGYTF. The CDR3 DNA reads TGTGCCAGTAGTATAAACCACAGGGGCGGCTATGGCTACACCTTC.

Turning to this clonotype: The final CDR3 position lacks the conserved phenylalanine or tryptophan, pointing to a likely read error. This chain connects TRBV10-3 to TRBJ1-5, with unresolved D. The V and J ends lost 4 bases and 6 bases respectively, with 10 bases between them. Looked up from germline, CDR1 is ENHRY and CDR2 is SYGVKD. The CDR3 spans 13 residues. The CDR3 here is CAISGGEPQPQHL. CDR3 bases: TGTGCCATCAGTGGCGGGGAACCTCAGCCCCAGCATCTT.

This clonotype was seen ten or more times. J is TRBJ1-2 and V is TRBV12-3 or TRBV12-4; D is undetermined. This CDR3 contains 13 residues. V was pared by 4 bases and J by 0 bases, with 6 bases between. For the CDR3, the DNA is TGTGCCAGCAGTTCTCGCCCTAACTATGGCTACACCTTC. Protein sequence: CASSSRPNYGYTF.

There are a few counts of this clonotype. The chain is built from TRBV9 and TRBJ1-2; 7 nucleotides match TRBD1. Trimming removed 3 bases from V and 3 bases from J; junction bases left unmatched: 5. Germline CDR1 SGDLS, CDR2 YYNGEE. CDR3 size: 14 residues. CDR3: CASSAITGDYGYTF. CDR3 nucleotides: TGTGCCAGCAGCGCGATTACAGGGGACTATGGCTACACCTTC.